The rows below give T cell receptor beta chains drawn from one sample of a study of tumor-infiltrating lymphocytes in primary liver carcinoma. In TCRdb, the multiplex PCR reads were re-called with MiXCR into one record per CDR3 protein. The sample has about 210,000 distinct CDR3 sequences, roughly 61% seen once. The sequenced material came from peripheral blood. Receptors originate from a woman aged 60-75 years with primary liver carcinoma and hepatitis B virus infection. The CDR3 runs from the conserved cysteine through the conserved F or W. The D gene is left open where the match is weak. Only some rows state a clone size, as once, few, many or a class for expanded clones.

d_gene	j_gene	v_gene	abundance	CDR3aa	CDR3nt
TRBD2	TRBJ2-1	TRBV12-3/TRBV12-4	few	CASSLNGRGHEQFF	TGTGCCAGCAGTTTGAACGGGAGGGGCCATGAGCAGTTCTTC
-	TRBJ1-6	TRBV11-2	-	CVIGGQIFNSPLHF	TGTGTCATCGGAGGACAGATCTTCAATTCACCCCTCCACTTT
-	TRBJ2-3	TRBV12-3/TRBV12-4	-	CAGSLTAGHTDTQYF	TGTGCCGGCAGTTTAACCGCAGGCCACACAGATACGCAGTATTTT
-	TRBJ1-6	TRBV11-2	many	CASSPRSNSPLHF	TGTGCCAGCAGCCCTAGGTCCAATTCACCCCTCCACTTT
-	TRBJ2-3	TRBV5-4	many	CASSTGTLGTTDTQYF	TGTGCCAGCTCCACCGGGACGCTGGGTACTACAGATACGCAGTATTTT
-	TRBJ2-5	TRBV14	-	CANSQGWKGRLPRTQYF	TGTGCCAACAGCCAAGGTTGGAAGGGCCGCCTCCCGCGGACCCAGTACTTC
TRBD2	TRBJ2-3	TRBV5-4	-	CASFWREGGDTQYF	TGTGCCAGCTTTTGGCGGGAGGGCGGAGATACGCAGTATTTT
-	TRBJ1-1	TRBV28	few	CASSTQVRWGAFF	TGTGCCAGCAGTACACAGGTACGGTGGGGAGCTTTCTTT
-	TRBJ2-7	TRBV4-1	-	CASSQSWDSYEQYF	TGCGCCAGCAGCCAGTCGTGGGACTCCTACGAGCAGTACTTC
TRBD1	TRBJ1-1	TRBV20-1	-	CSAPRTGMNTEAFF	TGCAGTGCTCCACGGACAGGGATGAACACTGAAGCTTTCTTT
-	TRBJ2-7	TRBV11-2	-	CASSRRSRGQYF	TGCGCCAGCAGCCGACGTAGTCGCGGGCAGTACTTC
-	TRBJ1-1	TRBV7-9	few	CASSPSSYFRGTEAFF	TGTGCCAGCAGCCCCTCATCCTACTTCAGGGGCACTGAAGCTTTCTTT
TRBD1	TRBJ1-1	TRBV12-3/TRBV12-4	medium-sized	CASRDGTDTIPNTEAFF	TGTGCCAGCAGGGATGGGACAGATACCATTCCGAACACTGAAGCTTTCTTT
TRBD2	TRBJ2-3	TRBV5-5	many	CASSLDAGGTDTQYF	TGTGCCAGCAGCTTGGATGCGGGAGGGACAGATACGCAGTATTTT
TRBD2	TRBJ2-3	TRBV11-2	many	CASSPGLAGFTDTQYF	TGTGCCAGCAGCCCGGGACTAGCGGGATTCACAGATACGCAGTATTTT
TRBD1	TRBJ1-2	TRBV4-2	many	CASSQERGQGGYTF	TGTGCCAGCAGCCAAGAGAGGGGGCAAGGGGGCTACACCTTC
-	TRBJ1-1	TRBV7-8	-	CASSLAGPASF	TGTGCCAGCAGCTTAGCGGGGCCAGCTTCCTTT
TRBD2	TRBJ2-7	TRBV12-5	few	CASGLIPLGGGSYEQYF	TGTGCTAGTGGTCTCATTCCCCTAGGCGGGGGTTCCTACGAGCAGTACTTC
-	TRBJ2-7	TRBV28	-	CASVRGISYEQYF	TGTGCCAGCGTTAGGGGGATCTCCTACGAGCAGTACTTC
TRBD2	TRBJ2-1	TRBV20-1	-	CSALAGARLRSSYNEQFF	TGCAGTGCTTTAGCGGGAGCCCGCCTACGGAGCTCCTACAATGAGCAGTTCTTC
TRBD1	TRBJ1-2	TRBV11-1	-	CASSRTGTVIANYGYTF	TGTGCCAGCAGCAGAACCGGGACAGTAATAGCTAACTATGGCTACACCTTC
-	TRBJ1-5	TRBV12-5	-	CASGSSQSQHF	TGTGCTAGTGGTTCGAGTCAGTCCCAGCATTTT
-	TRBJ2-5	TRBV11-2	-	CASSHRLGETQYF	TGTGCCAGCAGCCACCGATTAGGAGAGACTCAGTACTTC
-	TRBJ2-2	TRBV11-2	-	CASSFGVMGVLFF	TGTGCCAGCAGCTTCGGGGTGATGGGGGTGCTGTTTTTT
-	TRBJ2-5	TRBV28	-	CASSYVRFQGTQYF	TGTGCCAGCAGCTATGTAAGGTTTCAAGGGACCCAGTACTTC
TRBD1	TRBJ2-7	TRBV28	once	CASSPPRQGRYEQYF	TGTGCCAGCAGCCCGCCGAGACAGGGGAGGTACGAGCAGTACTTC
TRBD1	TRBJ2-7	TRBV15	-	CATSTGDSHTYEQYF	TGTGCCACCAGCACCGGGGACAGTCATACCTACGAGCAGTACTTC
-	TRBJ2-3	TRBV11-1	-	CASSPQGTDREYF	TGTGCCAGCAGCCCGCAGGGGACGGATAGGGAGTATTTT
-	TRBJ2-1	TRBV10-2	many	CASSDSRSYNEQFF	TGCGCCAGCAGTGACAGTCGCTCCTACAATGAGCAGTTCTTC
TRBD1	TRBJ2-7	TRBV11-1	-	CASSLRTGGSYGQYF	TGTGCCAGCAGCTTAAGGACAGGTGGAAGCTACGGGCAGTATTTC
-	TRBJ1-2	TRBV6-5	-	CAGRSGTDYGYTF	TGTGCCGGCAGGTCCGGGACCGACTATGGCTACACCTTC